This entry features one T cell receptor (beta chain) sequence. Germline V CDR1 and CDR2: SGHRS, YFSETQ. The CDR3 is 13 residues long. J gave up 7 bases and V 4 bases, and 5 bases lay outside the gene matches. Enrollment of patients from Seattle took place during active infection, with longitudinal follow-up. These data originate in a study of blood T cell repertoires in COVID-19. About the research overall: The United States, Italy and Spain were the sources of the acute and convalescent COVID-19 samples. T cells, B-cell-depleted T cells, or PBMCs supplied cDNA or gDNA.

Per the original methods: Amplified reference gene primers provided the basis for estimating nucleated cell counts. Generated by immunoSEQ multiplex PCR, the TCRdb table keeps only in-frame clones and is missing some. For V, J and clone size, that table is used; D and trimming come from the DNA. The sample lists 200,000 or so clones; about 84% were seen once. The rearrangement joins TRBV5-1 to TRBJ2-1; TRBD1 matches 7 bases. Sequenced sample: peripheral blood. This sequence was found in an older person with COVID-19, enrolled during active disease. In DNA form, the CDR3 reads TGCGCCAGCAGCCGCACAGGGGTGAATGAGCAGTTCTTC. Translation: CASSRTGVNEQFF.